The clone carrying this TCR beta chain was detected a few times. The antigen is unknown. This record comes from a study of T cells in Graves' hyperthyroidism and ophthalmopathy. At the level of the study: The authors collected peripheral blood at initial diagnosis, before any treatment.

Germline V gene data show CDR1 as MNHEY and CDR2 as SVGEGT. The V and J ends lost 2 bases and 2 bases, in that order; junction bases with no gene match: 2. This CDR3 comprises 15 residues. Study-wide results and caveats: Ophthalmopathy and stable hyperthyroidism were told apart by a 13 V-J model.

TCR beta CDR3 region amplification was performed from RNA transcripts. A set of HTBI primers served as the primers for a first-round RT-PCR of the TCR CDR3. Via MiXCR, TCRdb re-called the multiplex PCR reads, giving one row per CDR3 protein. The sample lists a few hundred thousand distinct CDR3 sequences; 15% to 20% were seen once. The rearrangement uses TRBV6-2 or TRBV6-3 and TRBJ2-7, with 11 bases that match TRBD2. The clonotype originates from a woman aged 18 to 35 with Graves' ophthalmopathy. The sequenced sample consisted of blood. The CDR3 loop is CASSYLAGGPYEQYF. The DNA for the CDR3 is TGTGCCAGCAGTTACCTAGCGGGGGGCCCCTACGAGCAGTACTTC.